The T cell receptor (beta chain) described here comes from a study of response to subunit inactivated influenza vaccine. Regarding the study as a whole: New T cells are recruited in small numbers by each seasonal influenza vaccination, according to the authors' suggestion.

CDR3 length: 11 amino acids. Per the germline V gene, CDR1 is DFQATT and CDR2 is SNEGSKA (reference sequence). The junction had 8 bases not matched to a gene; V was cut back by 6 bases and J by 12 bases. TCRdb re-called the RT-PCR reads through MiXCR, storing one row per CDR3 protein. Of 650,000 to 800,000 distinct CDR3 sequences in the sample, 14% were seen once. This clonotype was seen at least ten times. Its antigen is not known. Sequencing used PBMCs from blood, obtained about 14 days before vaccination. The TCR sequence derives from a man aged 50-60 years who received an inactivated influenza vaccine. The chain has TRBV20-1 and TRBJ2-3; 8 nucleotides match TRBD2. CDR3 in amino acids: CSAGVGTSQYF. For the CDR3, the DNA is TGCAGTGCAGGAGTTGGGACTAGTCAGTATTTT.